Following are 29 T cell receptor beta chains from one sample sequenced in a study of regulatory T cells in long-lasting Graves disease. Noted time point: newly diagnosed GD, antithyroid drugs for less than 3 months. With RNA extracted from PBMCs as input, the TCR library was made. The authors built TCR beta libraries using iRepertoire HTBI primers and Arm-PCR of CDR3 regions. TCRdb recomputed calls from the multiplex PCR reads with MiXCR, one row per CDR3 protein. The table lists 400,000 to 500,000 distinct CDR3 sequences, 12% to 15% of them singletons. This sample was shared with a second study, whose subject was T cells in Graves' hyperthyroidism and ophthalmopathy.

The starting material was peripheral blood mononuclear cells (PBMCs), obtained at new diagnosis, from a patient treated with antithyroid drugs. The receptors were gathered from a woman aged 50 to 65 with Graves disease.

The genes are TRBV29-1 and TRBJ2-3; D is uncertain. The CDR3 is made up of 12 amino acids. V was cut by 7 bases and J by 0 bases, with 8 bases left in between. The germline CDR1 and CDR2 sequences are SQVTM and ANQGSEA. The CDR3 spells CSAQESTDTQYF. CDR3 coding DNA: TGCAGCGCCCAGGAAAGCACAGATACGCAGTATTTT.

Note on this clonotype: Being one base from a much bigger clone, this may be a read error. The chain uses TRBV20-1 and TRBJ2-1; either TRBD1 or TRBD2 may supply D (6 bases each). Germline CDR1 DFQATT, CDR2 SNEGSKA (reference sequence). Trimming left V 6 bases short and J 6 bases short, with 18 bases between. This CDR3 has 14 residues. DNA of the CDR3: TGCAGTGCCGAAGGGGGGTCCATGGCCAATGAGCAGTTCTTC. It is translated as CSAEGGSMANEQFF.

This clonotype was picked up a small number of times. CDR3 in amino acids: CASSPSLLPGQGGEQYF. CDR3 DNA: TGTGCCAGCTCACCATCATTATTACCGGGACAGGGGGGCGAGCAGTACTTC. This chain links TRBV18 with TRBJ2-7, with TRBD1 matching 11 bases. The V and J ends lost 2 bases and 6 bases, in that order; junction bases with no gene match: 12. CDR3 length equals 17 residues. Germline CDR1 and CDR2: KGHSH and LQKENI.

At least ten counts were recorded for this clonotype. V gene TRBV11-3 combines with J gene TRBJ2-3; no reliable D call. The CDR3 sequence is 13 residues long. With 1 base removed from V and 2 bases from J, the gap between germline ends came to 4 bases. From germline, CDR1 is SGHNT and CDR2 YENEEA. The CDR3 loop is CASSLGATDTQYF. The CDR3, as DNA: TGTGCCAGCAGCTTAGGGGCCACAGATACGCAGTATTTT.

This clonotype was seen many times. The CDR3 DNA reads as TGTGCCAGCAGTACGGGACTAAGCTCCGAGCAGTACTTC. Its protein is CASSTGLSSEQYF. The genes are TRBV28 and TRBJ2-7, with 7 bases identical to TRBD2. J was trimmed by 6 bases and V by 5 bases; bases with no gene match: 7. Per germline, CDR1 MDHEN and CDR2 SYDVKM. This CDR3 contains 13 residues.

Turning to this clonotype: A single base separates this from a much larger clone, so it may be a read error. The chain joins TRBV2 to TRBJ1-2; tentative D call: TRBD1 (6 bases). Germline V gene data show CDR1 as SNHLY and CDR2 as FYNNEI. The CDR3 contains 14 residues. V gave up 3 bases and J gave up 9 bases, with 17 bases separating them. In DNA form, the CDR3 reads TGTGCCAGCAGTGATGGAGACAGGATGGGTAGCTACACCTTC. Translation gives CASSDGDRMGSYTF.

CDR3 sequence reads: CSVVTAKFRYNEQFF. The CDR3 DNA reads TGCAGCGTTGTTACAGCCAAATTCCGATACAATGAGCAGTTCTTC. The chain recombines TRBV29-1 with TRBJ2-1; D not resolved. V lost 4 bases and J 4 bases, leaving 17 bases between the germline ends. The V gene's germline CDR1 is SQVTM and CDR2 ANQGSEA. This CDR3 has 15 amino acids.

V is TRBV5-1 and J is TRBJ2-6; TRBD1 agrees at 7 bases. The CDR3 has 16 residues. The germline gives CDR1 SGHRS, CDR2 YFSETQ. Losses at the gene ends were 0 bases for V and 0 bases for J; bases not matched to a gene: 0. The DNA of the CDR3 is TGCGCCAGCAGCTTGGGGGACAGCTCTGGGGCCAACGTCCTGACTTTC. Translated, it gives CASSLGDSSGANVLTF. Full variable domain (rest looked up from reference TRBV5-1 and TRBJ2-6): KAGVTQTPRYLIKTRGQQVTLSCSPISGHRSVSWYQQTPGQGLQFLFEYFSETQRNKGNFPGRFSGRQFSNSRSEMNVSTLELGDSALYLCASSLGDSSGANVLTFGAGSRLTVL.

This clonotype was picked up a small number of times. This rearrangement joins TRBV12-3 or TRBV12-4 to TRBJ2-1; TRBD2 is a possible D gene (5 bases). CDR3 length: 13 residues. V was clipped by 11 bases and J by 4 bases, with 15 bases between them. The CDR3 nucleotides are TGTGCCGGCACCCCGAGGGAGTACAATGAGCAGTTCTTC. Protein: CAGTPREYNEQFF.

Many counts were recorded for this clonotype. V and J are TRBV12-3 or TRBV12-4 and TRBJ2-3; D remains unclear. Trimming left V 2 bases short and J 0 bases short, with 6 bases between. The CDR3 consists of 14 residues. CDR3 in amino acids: CASSLTTSTDTQYF. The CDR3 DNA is TGTGCCAGCAGTTTAACTACTAGCACAGATACGCAGTATTTT.

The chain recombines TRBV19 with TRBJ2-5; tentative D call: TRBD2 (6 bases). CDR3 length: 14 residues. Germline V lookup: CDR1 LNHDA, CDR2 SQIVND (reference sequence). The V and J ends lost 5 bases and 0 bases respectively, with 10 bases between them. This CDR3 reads CASSPREYQETQYF. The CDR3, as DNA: TGTGCCAGTAGTCCACGGGAGTACCAAGAGACCCAGTACTTC. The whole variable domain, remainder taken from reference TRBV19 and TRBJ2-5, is DGGITQSPKYLFRKEGQNVTLSCEQNLNHDAMYWYRQDPGQGLRLIYYSQIVNDFQKGDIAEGYSVSREKKESFPLTVTSAQKNPTAFYLCASSPREYQETQYFGPGTRLLVL.

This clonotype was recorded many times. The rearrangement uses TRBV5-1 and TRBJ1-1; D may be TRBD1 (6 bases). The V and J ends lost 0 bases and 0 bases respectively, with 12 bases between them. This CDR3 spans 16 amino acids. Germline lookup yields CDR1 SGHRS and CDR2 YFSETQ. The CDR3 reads CASSLEAGGLNTEAFF. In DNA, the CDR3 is TGCGCCAGCAGCTTGGAGGCCGGGGGCCTGAACACTGAAGCTTTCTTT.

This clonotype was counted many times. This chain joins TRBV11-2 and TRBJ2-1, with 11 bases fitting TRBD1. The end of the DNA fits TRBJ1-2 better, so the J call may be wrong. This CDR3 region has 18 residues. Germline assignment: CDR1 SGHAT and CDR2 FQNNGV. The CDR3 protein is CASSLDRTGGAIGLGYTF. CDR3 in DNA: TGTGCCAGCAGCTTAGACAGGACAGGGGGCGCGATCGGTCTTGGCTACACCTTC.

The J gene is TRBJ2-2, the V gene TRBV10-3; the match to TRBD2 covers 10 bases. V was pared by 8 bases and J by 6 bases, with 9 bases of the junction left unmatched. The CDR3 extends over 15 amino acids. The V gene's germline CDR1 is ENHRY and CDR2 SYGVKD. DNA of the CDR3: TGTGCCATCGCTAGCGGGAGTAAAACTGCCGGGGAGCTGTTTTTT. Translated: CAIASGSKTAGELFF.

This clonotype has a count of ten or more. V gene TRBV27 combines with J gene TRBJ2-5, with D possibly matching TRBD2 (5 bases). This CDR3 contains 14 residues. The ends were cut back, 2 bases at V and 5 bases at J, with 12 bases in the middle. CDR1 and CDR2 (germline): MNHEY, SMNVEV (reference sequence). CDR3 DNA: TGTGCCAGCAGTTTAGCCTCCAGGAGGGAGACCCAGTACTTC. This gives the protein CASSLASRRETQYF.

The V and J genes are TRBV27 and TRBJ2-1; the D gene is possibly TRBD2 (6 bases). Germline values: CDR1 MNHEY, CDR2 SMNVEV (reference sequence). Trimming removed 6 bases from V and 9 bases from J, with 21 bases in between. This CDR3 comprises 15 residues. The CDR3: CASRSHWGEVGEQFF. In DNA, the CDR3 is TGTGCCAGCAGGTCTCACTGGGGGGAGGTCGGTGAGCAGTTCTTC.

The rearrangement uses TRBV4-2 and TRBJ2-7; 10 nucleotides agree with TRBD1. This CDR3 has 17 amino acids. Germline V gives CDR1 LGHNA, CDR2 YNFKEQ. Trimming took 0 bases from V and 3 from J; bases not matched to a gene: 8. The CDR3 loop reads CASSQDQPGQGVYEQYF. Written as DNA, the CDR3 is TGTGCCAGCAGCCAAGATCAGCCTGGACAGGGGGTCTACGAGCAGTACTTC.

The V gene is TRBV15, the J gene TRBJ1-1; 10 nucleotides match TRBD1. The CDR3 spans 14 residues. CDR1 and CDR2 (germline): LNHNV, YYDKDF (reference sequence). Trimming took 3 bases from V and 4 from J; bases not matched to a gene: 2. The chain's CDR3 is CATSRRQGATEAFF. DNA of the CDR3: TGTGCCACCAGCAGGAGACAGGGGGCCACTGAAGCTTTCTTT.

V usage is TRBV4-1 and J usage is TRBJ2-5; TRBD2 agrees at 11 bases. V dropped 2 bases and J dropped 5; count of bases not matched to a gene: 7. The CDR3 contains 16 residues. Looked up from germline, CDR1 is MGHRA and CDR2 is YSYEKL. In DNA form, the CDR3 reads TGCGCCAGCAGCCAATTAGCGGGAGGGCCTTGGGAGACCCAGTACTTC. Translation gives CASSQLAGGPWETQYF.

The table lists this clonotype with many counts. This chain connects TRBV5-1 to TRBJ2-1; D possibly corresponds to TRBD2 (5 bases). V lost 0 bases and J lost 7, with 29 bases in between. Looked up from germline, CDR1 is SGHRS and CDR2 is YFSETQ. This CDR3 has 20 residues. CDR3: CASSLGAEKGRGYSRNEQFF. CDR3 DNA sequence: TGCGCCAGCAGCTTGGGGGCGGAAAAAGGCCGGGGTTATTCGCGAAATGAGCAGTTCTTC.

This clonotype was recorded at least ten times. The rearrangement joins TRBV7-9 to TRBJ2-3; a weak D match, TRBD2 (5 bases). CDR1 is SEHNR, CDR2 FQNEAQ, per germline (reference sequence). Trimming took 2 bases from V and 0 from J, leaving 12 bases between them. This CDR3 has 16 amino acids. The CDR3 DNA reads TGTGCCAGCAGCTTAACTAGTGGGAGCAGCACAGATACGCAGTATTTT. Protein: CASSLTSGSSTDTQYF.

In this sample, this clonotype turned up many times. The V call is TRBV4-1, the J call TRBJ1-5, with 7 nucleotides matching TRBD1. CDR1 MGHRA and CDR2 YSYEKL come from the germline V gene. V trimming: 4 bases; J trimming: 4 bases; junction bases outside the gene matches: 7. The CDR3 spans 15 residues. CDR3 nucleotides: TGCGCCAGCAGCCTTTCCGGGACAGCAAATCAGCCCCAGCATTTT. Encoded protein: CASSLSGTANQPQHF.

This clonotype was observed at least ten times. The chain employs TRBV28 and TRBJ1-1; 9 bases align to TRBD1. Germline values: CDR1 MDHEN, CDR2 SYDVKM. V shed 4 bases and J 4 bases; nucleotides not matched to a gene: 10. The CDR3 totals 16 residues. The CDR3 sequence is CASSSRDRVFGTEAFF. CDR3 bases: TGTGCCAGCAGTTCTCGGGACAGGGTTTTTGGCACTGAAGCTTTCTTT.

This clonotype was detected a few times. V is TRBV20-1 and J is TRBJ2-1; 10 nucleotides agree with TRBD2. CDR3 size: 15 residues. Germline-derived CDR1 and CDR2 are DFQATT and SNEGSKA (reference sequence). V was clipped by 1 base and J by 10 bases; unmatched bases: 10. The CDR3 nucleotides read TGCAGTGCTAGAGTGCGGAGGACTAGCGGACTAGAGCAGTTCTTC. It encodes CSARVRRTSGLEQFF.

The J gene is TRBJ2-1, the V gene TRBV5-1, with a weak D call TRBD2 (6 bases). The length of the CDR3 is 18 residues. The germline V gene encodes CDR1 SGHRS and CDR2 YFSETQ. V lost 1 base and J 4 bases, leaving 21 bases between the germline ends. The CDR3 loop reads CASSLYHRGTPDYNEQFF. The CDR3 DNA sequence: TGCGCCAGCAGCTTGTACCACCGGGGGACGCCAGATTACAATGAGCAGTTCTTC.

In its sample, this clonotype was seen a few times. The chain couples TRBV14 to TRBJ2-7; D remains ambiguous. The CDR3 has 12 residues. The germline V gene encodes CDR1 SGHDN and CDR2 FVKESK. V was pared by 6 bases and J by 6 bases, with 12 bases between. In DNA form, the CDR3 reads TGTGCCAGCAGTCGCCGACAAGGCGAGCAGTACTTC. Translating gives CASSRRQGEQYF.

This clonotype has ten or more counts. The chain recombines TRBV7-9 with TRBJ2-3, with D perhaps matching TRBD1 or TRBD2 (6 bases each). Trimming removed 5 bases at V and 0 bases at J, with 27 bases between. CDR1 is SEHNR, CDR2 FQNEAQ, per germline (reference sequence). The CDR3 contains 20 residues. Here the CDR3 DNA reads TGTGCCAGCAGCAAGAGCAGGGGACTTCCTATTCGTCCTAGCACAGATACGCAGTATTTT. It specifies CASSKSRGLPIRPSTDTQYF.

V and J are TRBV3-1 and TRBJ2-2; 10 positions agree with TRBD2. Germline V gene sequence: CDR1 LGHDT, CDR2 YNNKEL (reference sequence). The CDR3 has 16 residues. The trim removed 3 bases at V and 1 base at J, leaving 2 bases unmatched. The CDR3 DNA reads TGTGCCAGCAGCCAGGGGACTAGCGTGAACACCGGGGAGCTGTTTTTT. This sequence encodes CASSQGTSVNTGELFF.

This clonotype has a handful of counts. CDR3 amino acids: CSAKGTDQPQHF. The CDR3 DNA follows: TGCAGTGCAAAAGGGACAGATCAGCCCCAGCATTTT. The chain links TRBV20-1 to TRBJ1-5, with 7 nucleotides matching TRBD1. Germline CDR1 is DFQATT and CDR2 is SNEGSKA (reference sequence). The CDR3 has 12 residues. V lost 6 bases and J lost 5; bases outside the gene matches: 4.